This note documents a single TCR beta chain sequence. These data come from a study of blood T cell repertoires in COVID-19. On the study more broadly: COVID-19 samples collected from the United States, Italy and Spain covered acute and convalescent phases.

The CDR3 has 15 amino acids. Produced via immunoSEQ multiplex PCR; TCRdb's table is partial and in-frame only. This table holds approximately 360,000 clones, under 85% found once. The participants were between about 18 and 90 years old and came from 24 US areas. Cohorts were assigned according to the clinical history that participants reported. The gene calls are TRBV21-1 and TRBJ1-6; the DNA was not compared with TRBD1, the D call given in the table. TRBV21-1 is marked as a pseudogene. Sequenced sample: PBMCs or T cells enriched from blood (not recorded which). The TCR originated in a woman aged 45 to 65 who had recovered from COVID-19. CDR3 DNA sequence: TGTGCCAGCAGCATGACAGGGCGCCTTAATTCACCCCTCCACTTT. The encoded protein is CASSMTGRLNSPLHF.